A single sample gave rise to the 10 T cell receptor beta chains below, sequenced in a study of OX40 agonist ivuxolimab in advanced cancers. Clones were sequenced by immunoSEQ multiplex PCR, and TCRdb holds only the in-frame ones, with some missing. The sample has fewer than 85,000 clones, about 86% seen once. The sequencing used CD4+ or CD8+ T cells sorted from blood, collected in a trial of the OX40 agonist ivuxolimab. The source is an adult with an advanced solid tumor such as melanoma, head and neck, liver or kidney cancer.

This chain connects TRBV4-1 to TRBJ2-1, with 9 bases lining up with TRBD2. The V gene's germline CDR1 is MGHRA and CDR2 YSYEKL. The CDR3 extends over 16 amino acids. With V trimmed by 4 bases and J by 5 bases, 9 bases remained unmatched. CDR3 in DNA: TGCGCCAGCAGCCCCGAGGCGGGAGGGCCCCACAATGAGCAGTTCTTC. Protein product: CASSPEAGGPHNEQFF.

This clone was seen a single time. The chain carries TRBV10-2 and TRBJ1-3, with unresolved D. The CDR3 totals 12 residues. Germline CDR1 reads WSHSY; CDR2 reads SAAADI. V was clipped by 10 bases and J by 2 bases, with 9 bases between them. The CDR3 sequence: CATRSTGNTIYF. The CDR3 nucleotides read TGCGCCACCAGAAGTACTGGAAACACCATATATTTT.

The rearrangement uses TRBV7-2 and TRBJ2-5, with D possibly TRBD1 on 5 matching bases. There are 14 residues in the CDR3. V lost 5 bases and J lost 5, with 15 bases in between. Germline V gene data show CDR1 as SGHTA and CDR2 as FQGNSA. The CDR3 region has the DNA TGTGCCAGCAGCCTTAGGGGTACGAAGGAGACCCAGTACTTC. It is translated as CASSLRGTKETQYF.

This clone came up once. The chain links TRBV10-1 to TRBJ2-3, with 12 bases fitting TRBD2. The V segment lost 2 bases and the J segment 1 base; nucleotides outside the gene matches: 1. Germline V gene lookup returns CDR1 WNHNN and CDR2 SYGVQD (reference sequence). CDR3 length: 16 residues. The CDR3 DNA reads TGCGCCAGCAGTGAGAGGACTAGCGGGGGCACAGATACGCAGTATTTT. Its protein product is CASSERTSGGTDTQYF.

The gene calls are TRBV19 and TRBJ2-2; 11 bases fit TRBD2. Germline CDR1 is LNHDA and CDR2 is SQIVND (reference sequence). J lost 6 bases, V lost 5 bases, and 8 bases had no gene match. The CDR3 is made up of 16 amino acids. The CDR3 spells CASSVLAGVVSGELFF. CDR3 DNA: TGTGCCAGTAGTGTACTAGCGGGGGTGGTTTCCGGGGAGCTGTTTTTT. Filled out from reference TRBV19 and TRBJ2-2, the complete variable domain reads DGGITQSPKYLFRKEGQNVTLSCEQNLNHDAMYWYRQDPGQGLRLIYYSQIVNDFQKGDIAEGYSVSREKKESFPLTVTSAQKNPTAFYLCASSVLAGVVSGELFFGEGSRLTVL.

The rearrangement uses TRBV6-5 and TRBJ2-7; D possibly corresponds to TRBD2 (5 bases). Germline V gives CDR1 MNHEY, CDR2 SVGAGI. V was cut by 6 bases and J by 6 bases, with 12 bases left in between. The CDR3 contains 12 residues. The CDR3 loop reads CASRAVRGEQYF. DNA of the CDR3: TGTGCCAGCAGGGCCGTACGGGGCGAGCAGTACTTC.

V is TRBV29-1 and J is TRBJ1-1; TRBD1 matches 9 bases. This CDR3 contains 17 residues. Germline V gene lookup returns CDR1 SQVTM and CDR2 ANQGSEA. Germline trimming cut 1 base from V and 5 bases from J; bases unmatched to any gene: 14. CDR3 DNA sequence: TGCAGCGTTGAAGGGCGACTACAGGGGGCGGGGAAGACTGAAGCTTTCTTT. This translates into CSVEGRLQGAGKTEAFF.

The chain joins TRBV6-1 to TRBJ2-5, with D perhaps matching TRBD1 (6 bases). Germline CDR1 is MNHNS and CDR2 is SASEGT. CDR3 length equals 14 residues. The V gene lost 2 bases and the J gene lost 3 bases, with 10 bases spanning the gap. CDR3 nucleotide sequence: TGTGCCAGCAGTGAAAGAAACAGGGAAGAGACCCAGTACTTC. This encodes CASSERNREETQYF.

The rearrangement joins TRBV18 to TRBJ1-4; TRBD1 aligns across 7 bases. The V gene end was trimmed by 0 bases and the J gene end by 4 bases; junction bases not matched to a gene: 8. The CDR3 length is 17 residues. CDR1 is KGHSH and CDR2 is LQKENI in the germline V gene. The CDR3, as DNA: TGTGCCAGCTCACCACCGAGGGCCGGACAGGATAATGAAAAACTGTTTTTT. Translation gives CASSPPRAGQDNEKLFF.

The gene calls are TRBV5-5 and TRBJ2-7, with TRBD2 identical over 8 bases. V shed 3 bases and J 3 bases; nucleotides not matched to a gene: 5. This CDR3 region has 14 residues. CDR1 and CDR2 from the germline V gene are SGHKS and YYEKEE (reference sequence). The CDR3 nucleotides read TGTGCCAGCAGCTGGACTAGCCGGAGCTACGAGCAGTACTTC. Translated: CASSWTSRSYEQYF.